The present T cell receptor beta chain was sequenced within a study of blood T cells in healthy people across ages. About this clonotype itself: The antigen is unknown.

Study findings and constraints: When one million T cells were used, diversity estimates were thought to be underestimates.

Looked up from germline, CDR1 is SEHNR and CDR2 is FQNEAQ (reference sequence). V was shortened by 8 bases and J by 7 bases, with 14 bases between the two germline ends. This CDR3 region has 12 residues. Then a second PCR, running about 7 to 11 cycles, was carried out with a sample-barcoded 5' primer and a J-beta primer mix. One entry per CDR3 protein, called by TCRdb with MiXCR from the 5' RACE reads. The table includes more than 1.4 million distinct CDR3 sequences, 40% to 50% detected once. The chain combines TRBV7-9 with TRBJ1-1; D not resolved. Sequencing was performed on blood. The TCR comes from a woman aged 18-29 years in good health. CDR3 sequence: CASASGPVEAFF. The CDR3 DNA sequence: TGTGCCAGCGCCTCTGGCCCAGTTGAAGCTTTCTTT.